This TCR beta chain was identified in a study of shared clonotypes between healthy human individuals. Study-wide context: Donors, aged 18 to 49, were a couple of women and three men.

Study-level results: In a handful of donors, around 5.5% of naive CD4 clonotypes appeared in common. Blood alone was sampled, and tissue repertoires likely differ.

Libraries were prepared by immunoSEQ multiplex PCR; TCRdb keeps only in-frame clonotypes and omits some of them. The sample contains approximately 2.1 million clones, 85% to 95% of which appear only once. Of note for this clone: As yet, its antigen is unknown.

The healthy adult donors were HIV-negative and reported no recent acute infections or vaccinations. The ends were cut back, 1 base at V and 5 bases at J, with 11 bases in the middle. This CDR3 spans 14 amino acids. Germline V gives CDR1 LGHNA, CDR2 YSLEER. This chain connects TRBV4-3 to TRBJ1-2; D not certain. The sample consisted of naive CD4+ T cells from PBMCs. Indicated subset: CD45RA+ positively selected. This receptor was taken from a man younger than 35 in good health. Some clones in this sample may be carry-over from other donors' samples. CDR3 residues: CASSQGTDRYGYTF. CDR3 nucleotide sequence: TGCGCCAGCAGCCAAGGAACGGACCGTTATGGCTACACCTTC.